This TCR beta chain was obtained from a study of blood T cell repertoires in COVID-19. Cohorts were determined from participant-reported clinical history. Each recovered donor of Cohort 3 presented with two negative PCRs, clearance, or symptom resolution. In the source study's methods: The authors estimated nucleated cell counts from reference gene primer amplification. Method: immunoSEQ multiplex PCR; TCRdb's copy keeps in-frame clones and lacks some. Clone size and V and J calls were adopted from that table, with D and trimming inferred from the DNA. The table shows a few hundred thousand clones, with 80% to 90% occurring only once. V dropped 6 bases and J dropped 1; count of bases not matched to a gene: 3. The CDR3 sequence is 13 residues long. Germline CDR1 reads SNHLY; CDR2 reads FYNNEI.

This chain joins TRBV2 and TRBJ2-7, with 7 positions matching TRBD1. Sample: PBMCs or T cells enriched from blood (not recorded which). This sequence originates from a woman between 18 and 29 years old who had recovered from COVID-19. CDR3: CASREDRSYEQYF. CDR3 DNA sequence: TGTGCCAGCAGGGAGGACAGGTCCTACGAGCAGTACTTC.